The clone carrying this TCR beta chain showed up just a few times. This record belongs to a study of technical replicates of blood from a few donors. TCRdb's table, derived via immunoSEQ multiplex PCR, lists solely in-frame clones and lacks some. The profile shows 65,000 to 85,000 clones, 94% of them singletons. Germline CDR1 MGHDK, CDR2 SYGVNS. This CDR3 comprises 13 residues. V was trimmed by 5 bases and J by 6 bases, leaving 13 bases between them. Specimen: T cells isolated from PBMCs. The TCR comes from a human donor in good health. This chain joins TRBV25-1 and TRBJ1-1; tentative D call: TRBD1 (5 bases). The chain's CDR3 is CASSSAGRAEAFF. The CDR3 DNA is TGTGCCAGCAGTTCAGCAGGGAGGGCTGAAGCTTTCTTT.